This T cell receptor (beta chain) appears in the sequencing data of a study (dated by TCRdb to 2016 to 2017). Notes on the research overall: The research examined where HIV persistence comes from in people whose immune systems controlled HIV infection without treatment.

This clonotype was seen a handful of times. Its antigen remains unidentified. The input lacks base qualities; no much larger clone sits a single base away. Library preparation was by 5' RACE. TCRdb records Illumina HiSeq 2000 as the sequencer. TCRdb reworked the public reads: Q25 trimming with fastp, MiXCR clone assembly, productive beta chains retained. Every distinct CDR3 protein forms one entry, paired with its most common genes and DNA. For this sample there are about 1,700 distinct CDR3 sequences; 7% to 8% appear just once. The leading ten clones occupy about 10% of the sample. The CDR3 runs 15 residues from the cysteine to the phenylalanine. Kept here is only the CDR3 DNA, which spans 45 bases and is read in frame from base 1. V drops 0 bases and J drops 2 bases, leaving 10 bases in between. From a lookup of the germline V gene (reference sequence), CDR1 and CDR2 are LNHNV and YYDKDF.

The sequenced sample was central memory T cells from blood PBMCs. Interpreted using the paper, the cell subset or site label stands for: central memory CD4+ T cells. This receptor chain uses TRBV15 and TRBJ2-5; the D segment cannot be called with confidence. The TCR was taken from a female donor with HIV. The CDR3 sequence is CATSRDPQAQETQYF. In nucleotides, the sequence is TGTGCCACCAGCAGAGATCCCCAGGCTCAAGAGACCCAGTACTTC.